This T cell receptor (beta chain) was found in a study of CD8+CD57+ T cells in acquired aplastic anemia. Overall study findings and caveats: About 27 shared CD8+ CDR3s appeared highly expressed within patients' immunodominant clones.

This clonotype was detected only a few times. The antigen is not known. Genomic DNA constituted the template upon which TCR beta VDJ and CDR3 profiling was performed. Each CDR3 protein gets one entry after TCRdb re-called the reads with MiXCR. The data hold just over 450,000 distinct CDR3 sequences, with roughly a third observed a single time. Individuals selected for sequencing had exhibited CD8+CD57+ cell expansion on flow cytometry. Everyone among the patients had severe acquired aplastic anemia. Blood was sampled before the patients had received any therapy. The TCR comes from a human donor with aplastic anemia. The sequenced sample consisted of sorted CD4+, CD8+, or CD8+CD57+ T cells (not recorded which) from PBMCs.

CDR3 region: CSARFPSGGIYEQYF. DNA of the CDR3: TGCAGTGCTAGATTTCCTAGCGGGGGGATCTACGAGCAGTACTTC. V gene TRBV20-1 combines with J gene TRBJ2-7; 11 positions match TRBD2. The V and J ends lost 2 bases and 3 bases, in that order; junction bases with no gene match: 6. The germline CDR1 and CDR2 sequences are DFQATT and SNEGSKA (reference sequence). CDR3 size: 15 residues.